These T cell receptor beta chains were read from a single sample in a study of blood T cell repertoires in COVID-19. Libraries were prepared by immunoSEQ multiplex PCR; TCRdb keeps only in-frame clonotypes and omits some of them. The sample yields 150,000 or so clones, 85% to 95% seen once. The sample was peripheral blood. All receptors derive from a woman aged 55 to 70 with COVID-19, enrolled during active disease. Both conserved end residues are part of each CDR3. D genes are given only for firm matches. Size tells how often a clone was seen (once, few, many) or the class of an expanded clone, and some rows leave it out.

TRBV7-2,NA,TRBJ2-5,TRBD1,TGTGCCAGCAGCTCAGGGGGCGGACGACGGACCCAGTACTTC,CASSSGGGRRTQYF
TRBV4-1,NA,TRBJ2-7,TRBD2,TGCGCCAGCAGCCAAGTCGACCTAGCGGGCTTCGAGCAGTACTTC,CASSQVDLAGFEQYF
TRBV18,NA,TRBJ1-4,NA,TGTGCCAGCTCACCGGCGGGTAGGAGGAACGAAAAACTGTTTTTT,CASSPAGRRNEKLFF
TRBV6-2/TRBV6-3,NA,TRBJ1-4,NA,TGTGCCAGCAGTTACCCCCCGTGGACAATTGCAACTAATGAAAAACTGTTTTTT,CASSYPPWTIATNEKLFF
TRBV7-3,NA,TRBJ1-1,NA,TGTGCCAGCAGCCTTAATACAGGGAGAACTGAAGCTTTCTTT,CASSLNTGRTEAFF
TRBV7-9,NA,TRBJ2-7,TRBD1,TGTGCCAGCAGCCCCCGCCGGGACAGGGTCTACGAGCAGTACTTC,CASSPRRDRVYEQYF
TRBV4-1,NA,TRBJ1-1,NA,TGCGCCAGCAGCCCTACTGGCACTGAAGCTTTCTTT,CASSPTGTEAFF
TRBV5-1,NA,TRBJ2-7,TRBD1,TGCGCCAGCAGCTTGGCAGGGGGCGAAGCCTACGAGCAGTACTTC,CASSLAGGEAYEQYF
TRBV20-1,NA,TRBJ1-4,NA,TGCAGTGCTAGTGTTACAGCCCTTAATGAAAAACTGTTTTTT,CSASVTALNEKLFF
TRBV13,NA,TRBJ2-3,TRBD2,TGTGCCAGCAGCTTGGGACTAGCGGGGGGGATAGATACGCAGTATTTT,CASSLGLAGGIDTQYF
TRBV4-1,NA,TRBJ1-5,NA,TGCGCCAGCAGCCAAGTTGGGCAGATGAATCAGCCCCAGCATTTT,CASSQVGQMNQPQHF
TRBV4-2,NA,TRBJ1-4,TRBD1,TGTGCCAGCAGCCAAGATCAAGGACAGGGAAAAGAAAAACTGTTTTTT,CASSQDQGQGKEKLFF
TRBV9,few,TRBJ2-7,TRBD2,TGTGCCAGCAGCGTAAATAGCGGGGGGGCCCCTAGCGAGCAGTACTTC,CASSVNSGGAPSEQYF
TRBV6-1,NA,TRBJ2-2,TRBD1,TGTGCCAGCAGTGAACGGACAGGGACCCCCGGGGAGCTGTTTTTT,CASSERTGTPGELFF
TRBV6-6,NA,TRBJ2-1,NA,TGTGCCAGCAGTCGCCTCCGGGACATATCTGAGCAGTTCTTC,CASSRLRDISEQFF
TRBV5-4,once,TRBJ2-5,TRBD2,TGTGCCAGCAGCTTCGGGGGGGAGGAGACCCAGTACTTC,CASSFGGEETQYF
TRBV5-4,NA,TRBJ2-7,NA,TGTGCCAGCGGGGGAGGTCCCAGGTCCCGATACGAGCAGTACTTC,CASGGGPRSRYEQYF
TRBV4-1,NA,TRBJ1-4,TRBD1,TGCGCCAGCAGCCCCGGGACAGATCCTGGAGGGAGCGAAAAACTGTTTTTT,CASSPGTDPGGSEKLFF
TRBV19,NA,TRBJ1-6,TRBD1,TGTGCCAGTAGTCCGGGACAGGGACTTGGGCCCCTCCACTTT,CASSPGQGLGPLHF
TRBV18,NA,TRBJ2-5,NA,TGTGCCAGCTCACCGGGGAGTTGGGAGACCCAGTACTTC,CASSPGSWETQYF
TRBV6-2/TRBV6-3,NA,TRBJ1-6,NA,TGTGCCAGCAGCCCAAGGTCCCCTCGGGATTCACCCCTCCACTTT,CASSPRSPRDSPLHF
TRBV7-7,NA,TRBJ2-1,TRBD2,TGTGCCAGCAGCGTAGGACTAGCGGTGGGTTACAATGAGCAGTTCTTC,CASSVGLAVGYNEQFF
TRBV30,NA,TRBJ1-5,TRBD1,TGTGCCTGGAGTGTATACAGGGGAGGCCAGCCCCAGCATTTT,CAWSVYRGGQPQHF
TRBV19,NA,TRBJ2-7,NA,TGTGCCAGTAGTGTGGATCGGGGGTCCTACGAGCAGTACTTC,CASSVDRGSYEQYF
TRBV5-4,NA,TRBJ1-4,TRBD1,TGTGCCAGCAGCCCCCGACAGGGATCTAATGAAAAACTGTTTTTT,CASSPRQGSNEKLFF
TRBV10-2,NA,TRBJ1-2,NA,TGCGCCAGCAGTGAGCTGGGCCCGATACCTTCTCCTGGGGCTGGCTACACCTTC,CASSELGPIPSPGAGYTF
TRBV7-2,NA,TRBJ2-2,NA,TGTGCCAGCAGCTTAGCTACACCCACCACCGGGGAGCTGTTTTTT,CASSLATPTTGELFF
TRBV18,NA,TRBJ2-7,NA,TGTGCCAGCTCCCCAAATAGGGGACTGGCTGGGGAGCAGTACTTC,CASSPNRGLAGEQYF
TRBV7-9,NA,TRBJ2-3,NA,TGTGCCAGCAGCTTAGCGGGGCGCACAGATACGCAGTATTTT,CASSLAGRTDTQYF
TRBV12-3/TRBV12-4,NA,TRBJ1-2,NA,TGTGCCAGCAGTTTAAGGGGCTATGGCTACACCTTC,CASSLRGYGYTF
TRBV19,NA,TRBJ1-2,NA,TGTGCCAGTAGTCCGCAGGGGTCTAACTATGGCTACACCTTC,CASSPQGSNYGYTF
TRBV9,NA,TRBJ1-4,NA,TGTGCCAGCAGCCCATCCCGGTTAGGGGCGCCTAATGAAAAACTGTTTTTT,CASSPSRLGAPNEKLFF